This T cell receptor beta chain was observed in a study of T cells in Graves' hyperthyroidism and ophthalmopathy. Study summary: Upon initial diagnosis and before any treatment, peripheral blood was collected.

Isolation of PBMCs was performed on roughly 9 ml fresh peripheral blood. This CDR3 has 14 amino acids. Trimming took 5 bases from V and 5 from J; bases not matched to a gene: 12. The germline gives CDR1 DFQATT, CDR2 SNEGSKA (reference sequence). Findings of the study overall: Expanded thyroid clonotypes (above 0.001) were mostly also found in blood.

This clonotype was seen a handful of times. Its antigen is not known. It was RNA transcripts that yielded the amplified TCR beta CDR3 regions. Researchers ran a first-round RT-PCR on the TCR CDR3 using the HTBI primer set. TCRdb re-called the multiplex PCR reads with MiXCR, one entry per CDR3 protein. The sample includes under 450,000 distinct CDR3 sequences, around an eighth of them seen just once. The receptor comes from a man younger than 40 with Graves' hyperthyroidism that later progressed to Graves' ophthalmopathy. The chain couples TRBV20-1 to TRBJ2-7; the match to TRBD1 covers 7 bases. Sequencing input: blood. In nucleotides, the CDR3 is TGCAGTGCTTCCAAACAGGGGACCCCCCACGAGCAGTACTTC. Amino acids: CSASKQGTPHEQYF.